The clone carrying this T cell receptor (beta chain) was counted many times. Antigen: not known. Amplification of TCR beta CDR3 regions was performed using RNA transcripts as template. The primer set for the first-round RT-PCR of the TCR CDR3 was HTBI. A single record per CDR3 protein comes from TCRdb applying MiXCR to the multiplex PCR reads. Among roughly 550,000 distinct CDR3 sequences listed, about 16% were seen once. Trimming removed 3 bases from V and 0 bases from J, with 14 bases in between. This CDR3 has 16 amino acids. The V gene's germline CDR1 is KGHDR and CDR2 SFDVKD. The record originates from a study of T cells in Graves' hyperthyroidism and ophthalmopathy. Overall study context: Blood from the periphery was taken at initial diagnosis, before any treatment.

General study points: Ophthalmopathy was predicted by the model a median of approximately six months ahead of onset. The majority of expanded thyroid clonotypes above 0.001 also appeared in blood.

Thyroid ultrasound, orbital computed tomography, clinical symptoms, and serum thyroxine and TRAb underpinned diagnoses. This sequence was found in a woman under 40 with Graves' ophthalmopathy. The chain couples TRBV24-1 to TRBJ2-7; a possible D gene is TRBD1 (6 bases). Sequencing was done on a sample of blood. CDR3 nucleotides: TGTGCCACCAGTGATCCGGACAGCGATAGCTCCTACGAGCAGTACTTC. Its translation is CATSDPDSDSSYEQYF.